This TCR beta chain was captured by sequencing in a study of response to subunit inactivated influenza vaccine. Whole-study findings and limits: Authors suggested that a seasonal influenza vaccination recruits few new T cells each time.

TCRdb ran MiXCR on the RT-PCR reads and lists one entry per CDR3 protein. The data show approximately 520,000 distinct CDR3 sequences, about 25% seen once. As to this clonotype: Its antigen is currently unknown.

The source of this sequence is a man aged 50 to 60 who received an inactivated influenza vaccine. The sample was CD4+ T cells sorted from PBMCs, taken more than 4 days after vaccination.

CDR3 nucleotides: TGTGCCAGCAGCTTAATTCCGGACAGGGGGACTGAAGCTTTCTTT. It translates to CASSLIPDRGTEAFF. This rearrangement joins TRBV7-2 to TRBJ1-1; 10 positions match TRBD1. The germline gives CDR1 SGHTA, CDR2 FQGNSA. After removal of 2 bases from V and 5 bases from J, the junction contained 5 bases not matched to a gene. The CDR3 is made up of 15 amino acids.